Listed here are 14 T cell receptor beta chains from one sample, sequenced in a study of cytomegalovirus exposure and HLA in healthy donors. The PCR contained 60 Vbeta and 13 Jbeta primers. Some clones are missing from TCRdb's copy, which holds only in-frame ones; the method was immunoSEQ multiplex PCR. The table includes roughly 120,000 clones, 60% to 85% detected once. The sample comprised PBMCs. The source of these receptors is a woman under 40 in good health and CMV-seronegative.

V is TRBV4-3 and J is TRBJ1-6; D is ambiguous. The CDR3 has 15 amino acids. Between the trimmed V and J ends, which lost 5 bases and 4 bases, there was a span of 12 bases. Germline V lookup: CDR1 LGHNA, CDR2 YSLEER. The CDR3: CASSIGATYNSPLHF. The CDR3 DNA reads as TGCGCCAGCAGCATAGGAGCTACTTATAATTCACCCCTCCACTTT.

This clone was detected a few times. The chain combines TRBV19 with TRBJ2-7; D is unresolved. The germline gives CDR1 LNHDA, CDR2 SQIVND (reference sequence). V lost 1 base and J 0 bases, leaving 4 bases between the germline ends. The CDR3 extends over 13 amino acids. The DNA for the CDR3 is TGTGCCAGTAGTATAGGGAGCTCCTACGAGCAGTACTTC. Translating gives CASSIGSSYEQYF.

V usage is TRBV11-1 and J usage is TRBJ2-1; 13 positions match TRBD2. Per germline, CDR1 SGHAT and CDR2 FQDESV (reference sequence). The CDR3 runs 17 residues. V was pared by 2 bases and J by 7 bases, with 8 bases of the junction left unmatched. CDR3 coding DNA: TGTGCCAGCAGCTTATTAACTAGCGGGAGGGCCTCGAATGAGCAGTTCTTC. As protein: CASSLLTSGRASNEQFF.

This clone was observed once. The chain combines TRBV13 with TRBJ1-4; 7 bases align to TRBD1. The CDR3 length is 15 residues. Looked up from germline, CDR1 is PRHDT and CDR2 is FYEKMQ (reference sequence). The V gene end was trimmed by 4 bases and the J gene end by 12 bases; junction bases not matched to a gene: 14. DNA of the CDR3: TGTGCCAGCAGCTCGGCCGGGACAGACGGTTTCGAACTGTTTTTT. It specifies CASSSAGTDGFELFF.

The sample holds a few counts of this clone. V and J are TRBV4-2 and TRBJ1-2; tentative D call: TRBD1 (5 bases). CDR1 is LGHNA, CDR2 YNFKEQ, per germline. Trimming pared 2 bases from V and 6 bases from J, leaving 19 bases between. CDR3 length: 16 amino acids. The CDR3 sequence: CASSQPTRQGGDGYTF. CDR3 DNA sequence: TGTGCCAGCAGCCAACCTACCAGACAAGGAGGGGATGGCTACACCTTC.

The V and J genes are TRBV4-3 and TRBJ1-2, with 8 bases that match TRBD1. The V segment lost 0 bases and the J segment 3 bases; nucleotides outside the gene matches: 9. The V gene's germline CDR1 is LGHNA and CDR2 YSLEER. The length of the CDR3 is 17 residues. CDR3 sequence (DNA): TGCGCCAGCAGCCAAGAGCCCGAGGGGACAGGATACTATGGCTACACCTTC. Residues: CASSQEPEGTGYYGYTF.

This clone was seen once. The chain links TRBV11-2 to TRBJ2-5; 8 bases are shared with TRBD2. Trimming took 5 bases from V and 0 from J; bases not matched to a gene: 8. Germline loops: CDR1 SGHAT, CDR2 FQNNGV. The CDR3 spans 16 residues. The CDR3 DNA sequence: TGTGCCAGCAGCGACGGGACTAGATCGTACCAAGAGACCCAGTACTTC. Protein: CASSDGTRSYQETQYF.

V usage is TRBV4-3 and J usage is TRBJ1-6; 12 nucleotides line up with TRBD1. The V gene end was trimmed by 2 bases and the J gene end by 10 bases; junction bases not matched to a gene: 3. The CDR3 is made up of 15 amino acids. Germline CDR1 reads LGHNA; CDR2 reads YSLEER. For the CDR3, the DNA is TGCGCCAGCAGCCAACTGGGACAGGGGGCCTCACCCCTCCACTTT. Its translation is CASSQLGQGASPLHF.

The chain uses TRBV21-1 and TRBJ2-5; the table gives TRBD2 as D, unverified against the DNA. TRBV21-1 is given as a pseudogene. The CDR3 contains 16 residues. DNA for the CDR3: TGTGCCAGCAGCAAAGAGAAGGGCCGTCGGGGAGAGACCCAGTACTTC. It is translated as CASSKEKGRRGETQYF.

The chain links TRBV30 to TRBJ1-6, with TRBD1 identical over 7 bases. The germline gives CDR1 GTSNPN, CDR2 SVGIG (reference sequence). This CDR3 comprises 16 residues. V was pared by 0 bases and J by 3 bases, with 5 bases of the junction left unmatched. CDR3 sequence reads: CAWSVFRDSYNSPLHF. The DNA for the CDR3 is TGTGCCTGGAGTGTCTTTCGGGACAGCTATAATTCACCCCTCCACTTT.

The chain couples TRBV13 to TRBJ2-7; 10 nucleotides agree with TRBD2. J was trimmed by 0 bases and V by 8 bases; bases with no gene match: 4. Germline V lookup: CDR1 PRHDT, CDR2 FYEKMQ (reference sequence). This CDR3 has 14 amino acids. The CDR3 region has the DNA TGTGCCAGCTGTAGCGGGAGGAGCTCCTACGAGCAGTACTTC. It translates to CASCSGRSSYEQYF.

The rearrangement links TRBV13 to TRBJ1-3; D is uncertain. The CDR3 runs 12 residues. Trimming stripped 7 bases from V and 0 bases from J, with 4 bases between. Germline CDR1 PRHDT, CDR2 FYEKMQ (reference sequence). The CDR3 DNA follows: TGTGCCAGCACCAACTCTGGAAACACCATATATTTT. Translation: CASTNSGNTIYF.

CDR3 coding DNA: TGTGCCAGCAGTTACTCGACGTGGACACCTTACGAGCAGTACTTC. Translated: CASSYSTWTPYEQYF. V is TRBV6-5 and J is TRBJ2-7; TRBD1 might be the D (5 bases). V lost 0 bases and J lost 4, with 13 bases in between. Per germline, CDR1 MNHEY and CDR2 SVGAGI. The CDR3 runs 15 residues.

This chain joins TRBV15 and TRBJ1-2; D unclear. V was pared by 6 bases and J by 4 bases, with 12 bases between. Germline V gene data show CDR1 as LNHNV and CDR2 as YYDKDF (reference sequence). The CDR3 sequence is 13 residues long. This CDR3 is CATRPGSSYGYTF. CDR3 nucleotides: TGTGCCACCAGGCCAGGTTCATCCTATGGCTACACCTTC.